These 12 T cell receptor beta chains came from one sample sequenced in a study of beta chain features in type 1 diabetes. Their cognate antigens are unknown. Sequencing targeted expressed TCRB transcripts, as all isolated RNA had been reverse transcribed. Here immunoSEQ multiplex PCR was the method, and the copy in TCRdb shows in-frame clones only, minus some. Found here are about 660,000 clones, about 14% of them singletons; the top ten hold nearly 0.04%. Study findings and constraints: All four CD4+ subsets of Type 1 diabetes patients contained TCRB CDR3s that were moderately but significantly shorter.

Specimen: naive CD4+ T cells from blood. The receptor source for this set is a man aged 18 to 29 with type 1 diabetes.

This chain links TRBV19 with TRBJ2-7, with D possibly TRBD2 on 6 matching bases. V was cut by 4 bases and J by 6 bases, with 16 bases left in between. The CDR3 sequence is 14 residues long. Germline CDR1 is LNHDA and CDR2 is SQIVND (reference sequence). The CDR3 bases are TGTGCCAGTAGTACGACCGGGACTCGGAGCGAGCAGTACTTC. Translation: CASSTTGTRSEQYF.

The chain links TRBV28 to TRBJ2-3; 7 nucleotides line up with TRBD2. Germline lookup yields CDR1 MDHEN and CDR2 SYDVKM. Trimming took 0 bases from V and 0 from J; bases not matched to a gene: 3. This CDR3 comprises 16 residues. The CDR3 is CASSLWASGSTDTQYF. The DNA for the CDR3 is TGTGCCAGCAGTTTATGGGCTAGCGGAAGCACAGATACGCAGTATTTT.

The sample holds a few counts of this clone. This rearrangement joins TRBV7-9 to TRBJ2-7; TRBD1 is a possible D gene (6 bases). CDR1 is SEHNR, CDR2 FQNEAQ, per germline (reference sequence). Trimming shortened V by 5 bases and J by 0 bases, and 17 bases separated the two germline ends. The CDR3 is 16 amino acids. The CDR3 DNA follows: TGTGCCAGCAGCCGTTGGAGAGGACAGAACTCCTACGAGCAGTACTTC. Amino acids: CASSRWRGQNSYEQYF.

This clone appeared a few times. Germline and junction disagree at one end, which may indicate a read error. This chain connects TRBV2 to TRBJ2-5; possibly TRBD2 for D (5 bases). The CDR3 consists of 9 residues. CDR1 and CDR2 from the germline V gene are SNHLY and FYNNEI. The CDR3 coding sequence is TGTGCCAGCCCGAGGGATAGGAACTTC. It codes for CASPRDRNF.

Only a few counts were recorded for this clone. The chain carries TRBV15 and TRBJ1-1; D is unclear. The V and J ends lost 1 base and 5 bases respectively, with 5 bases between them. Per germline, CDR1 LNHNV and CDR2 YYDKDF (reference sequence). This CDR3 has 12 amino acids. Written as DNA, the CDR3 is TGTGCCACCAGCAGAGCTCAGACTGAAGCTTTCTTT. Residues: CATSRAQTEAFF.

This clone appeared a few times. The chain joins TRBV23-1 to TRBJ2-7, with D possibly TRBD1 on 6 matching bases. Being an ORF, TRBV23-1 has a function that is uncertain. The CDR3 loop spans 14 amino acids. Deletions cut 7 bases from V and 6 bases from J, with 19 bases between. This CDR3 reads CASTHRDTFPEQYF. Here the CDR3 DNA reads TGCGCCAGCACTCACCGGGACACCTTCCCCGAGCAGTACTTC.

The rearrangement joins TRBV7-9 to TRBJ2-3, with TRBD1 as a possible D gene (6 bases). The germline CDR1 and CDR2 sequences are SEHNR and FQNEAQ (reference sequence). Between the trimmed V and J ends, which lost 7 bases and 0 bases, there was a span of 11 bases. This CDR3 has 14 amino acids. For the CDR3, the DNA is TGTGCCAGCAAAGGACAGCTTAGCACAGATACGCAGTATTTT. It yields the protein CASKGQLSTDTQYF.

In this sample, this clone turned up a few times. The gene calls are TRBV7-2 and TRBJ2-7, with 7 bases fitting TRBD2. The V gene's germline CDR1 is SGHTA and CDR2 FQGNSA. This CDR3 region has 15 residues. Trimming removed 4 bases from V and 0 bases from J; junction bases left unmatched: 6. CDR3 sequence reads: CASSWRGGSSYEQYF. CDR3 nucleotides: TGTGCCAGCAGCTGGAGGGGAGGGTCCTCCTACGAGCAGTACTTC.

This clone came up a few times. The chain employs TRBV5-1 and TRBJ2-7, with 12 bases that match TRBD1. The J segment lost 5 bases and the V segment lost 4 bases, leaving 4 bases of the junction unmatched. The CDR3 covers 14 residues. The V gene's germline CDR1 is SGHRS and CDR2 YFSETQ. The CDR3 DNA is TGCGCCAGCAGCACCGGGACAGGGGGCAACGAGCAGTACTTC. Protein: CASSTGTGGNEQYF.

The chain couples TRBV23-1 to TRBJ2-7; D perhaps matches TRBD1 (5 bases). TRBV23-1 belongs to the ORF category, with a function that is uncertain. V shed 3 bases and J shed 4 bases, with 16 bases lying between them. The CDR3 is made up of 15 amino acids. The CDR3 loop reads CASSQSRVQWYEQYF. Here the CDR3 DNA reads TGCGCCAGCAGTCAGAGCAGGGTTCAATGGTACGAGCAGTACTTC.

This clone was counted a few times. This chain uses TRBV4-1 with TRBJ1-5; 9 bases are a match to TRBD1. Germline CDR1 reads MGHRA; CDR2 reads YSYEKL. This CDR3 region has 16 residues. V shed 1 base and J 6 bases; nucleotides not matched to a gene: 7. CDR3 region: CASSQGPQGAPQPQHF. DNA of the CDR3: TGCGCCAGCAGCCAAGGCCCACAGGGGGCCCCTCAGCCCCAGCATTTT.

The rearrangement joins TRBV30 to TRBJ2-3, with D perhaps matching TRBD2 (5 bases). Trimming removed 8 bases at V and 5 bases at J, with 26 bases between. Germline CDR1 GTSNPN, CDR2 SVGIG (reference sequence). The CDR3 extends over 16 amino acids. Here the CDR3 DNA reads TGTGCCGCCGACTACCGAGCGGACTTCTGGGTAGATACGCAGTATTTT. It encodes CAADYRADFWVDTQYF.